This TCR beta chain is from a study of post-analysis software for immune sequencing data. Study-wide context: Progressive-relapsing, secondary progressive and relapsing-remitting multiple sclerosis were among the disease courses included.

Germline-derived CDR1 and CDR2 are SNHLY and FYNNEI. This CDR3 has 15 residues. With 7 bases removed from V and 4 bases from J, the gap between germline ends came to 16 bases. Worth noting for this clonotype: The antigen is undetermined.

Study-level points and caveats: By F measure, samples from a shared preparation batch strongly co-clustered. TRBV5-6, TRBV5-1 and TRBV20-1 were among roughly 5 TRBV segments more frequent in patients than controls. Patients with multiple sclerosis recorded significantly lower normalized Chao1 diversity than controls, the study found.

Unique molecular identifiers had been added to the TCR beta cDNA libraries. Starting from roughly 1.1 to 9.2 million T cells, the study yielded about 490,000 cDNA molecules. TCRdb reprocessed the PCR reads via MiXCR and lists one record per CDR3 protein. Of hundreds of thousands of distinct CDR3 sequences in the sample, about 32% were seen once. This TCR derives from a girl aged 10-17 years with multiple sclerosis. Sequencing was performed on blood. The V and J genes are TRBV2 and TRBJ1-4; no clear D. The CDR3 DNA sequence: TGTGCCAGCACCAGACTGGGTGCGGATAATGAAAAACTGTTTTTT. Translating gives CASTRLGADNEKLFF.